This is a list of T cell receptor beta chains from one sample in a study of cytomegalovirus exposure and HLA in healthy donors. The protocol was immunoSEQ multiplex PCR, while the TCRdb copy is restricted to in-frame clones and leaves out a portion. The sample holds roughly 330,000 clones, approximately 90% seen once. The sequenced sample was PBMCs. Receptor source: a woman under 40 in good health and CMV-seropositive. The CDR3 runs from the conserved cysteine through the conserved F or W. A D gene is named only where the DNA matches it firmly. Part of the rows lack a size; the others show once, few, many or a class for expanded clones.

size	D	V	J	CDR3	DNA
few	-	TRBV5-1	TRBJ1-2	CASSLEGAGYTF	TGCGCCAGCAGCTTGGAAGGGGCTGGCTACACCTTC
-	-	TRBV14	TRBJ2-5	CASSQVDGGERVGETQYF	TGTGCCAGCAGCCAAGTGGACGGGGGTGAAAGGGTCGGAGAGACCCAGTACTTC
-	TRBD2	TRBV25-1	TRBJ2-1	CASSDPSGSYNEQFF	TGTGCCAGCAGTGACCCTAGCGGGTCTTACAATGAGCAGTTCTTC
once	-	TRBV28	TRBJ2-4	CASSLQGWDKNIQYF	TGTGCCAGCAGCCTACAGGGCTGGGACAAAAACATTCAGTACTTC
-	-	TRBV14	TRBJ2-5	CASSQLGLGETQYF	TGTGCCAGCAGCCAGCTGGGGCTCGGGGAGACCCAGTACTTC
-	-	TRBV5-1	TRBJ1-2	CASSFPGNYGYTF	TGCGCCAGCAGCTTTCCAGGGAACTATGGCTACACCTTC
-	TRBD2	TRBV5-4	TRBJ2-5	CASSSLAGVGETQYF	TGTGCCAGCAGCTCCTTAGCGGGAGTGGGAGAGACCCAGTACTTC
-	TRBD1	TRBV29-1	TRBJ2-1	CSVEGDRGRYEQFF	TGCAGCGTTGAAGGGGACAGGGGGCGGTATGAGCAGTTCTTC
-	-	TRBV6-6	TRBJ2-7	CASSYSNAPYEQYF	TGTGCCAGCAGTTACTCGAATGCCCCCTACGAGCAGTACTTC
-	-	TRBV10-3	TRBJ1-2	CAISDLNYGYTF	TGTGCCATCAGCGACCTCAACTATGGCTACACCTTC
-	TRBD1	TRBV2	TRBJ2-7	CASNRQGNDEQYF	TGTGCCAGCAATAGACAGGGGAACGACGAGCAGTACTTC
-	-	TRBV28	TRBJ2-7	CASSFPRDNYEQYF	TGTGCCAGCAGTTTTCCCCGGGACAACTACGAGCAGTACTTC
-	-	TRBV9	TRBJ2-7	CASSVGGAPSSYEQYF	TGTGCCAGCAGCGTAGGAGGAGCGCCGAGCTCCTACGAGCAGTACTTC
-	-	TRBV19	TRBJ1-1	CASSIRQKINTEAFF	TGTGCCAGTAGTATAAGGCAGAAAATCAACACTGAAGCTTTCTTT
-	TRBD2	TRBV5-4	TRBJ2-7	CASSLWTSDYYEQYF	TGTGCCAGCAGCTTATGGACTAGCGACTACTACGAGCAGTACTTC
-	-	TRBV6-5	TRBJ1-1	CASSYSTRISRAFF	TGTGCCAGCAGTTACTCTACCCGCATCTCCCGGGCTTTCTTT
-	-	TRBV5-1	TRBJ1-4	CASSLGRSGEKLFF	TGCGCCAGCAGCTTAGGGAGATCTGGAGAAAAACTGTTTTTT
few	TRBD1	TRBV2	TRBJ1-3	CASGRTGEGNTIYF	TGTGCCAGCGGAAGGACAGGGGAAGGAAACACCATATATTTT
-	-	TRBV27	TRBJ1-1	CASSLLTDPLNTEAFF	TGTGCCAGCAGTTTATTAACCGACCCTCTGAACACTGAAGCTTTCTTT
-	-	TRBV27	TRBJ2-1	CASSLVPRSYNEQFF	TGTGCCAGCAGTTTAGTGCCCCGGTCCTACAATGAGCAGTTCTTC
-	TRBD1	TRBV28	TRBJ2-7	CASSLGGHEQYF	TGTGCCAGCAGCCTAGGGGGCCACGAGCAGTACTTC
-	-	TRBV4-1	TRBJ1-1	CASSQVGDTEAFF	TGCGCCAGCAGCCAAGTGGGGGACACTGAAGCTTTCTTT
-	TRBD2	TRBV4-1	TRBJ2-1	CASSQDDGTSGNEQFF	TGCGCCAGCAGCCAAGATGATGGGACTAGCGGGAATGAGCAGTTCTTC
-	TRBD1	TRBV7-2	TRBJ1-6	CASSPGQGGSYNSPLHF	TGTGCCAGCAGTCCGGGACAGGGTGGCTCCTATAATTCACCCCTCCACTTT
-	-	TRBV2	TRBJ1-2	CASRRGAGYGYTF	TGTGCCAGCAGGAGGGGGGCGGGCTATGGCTACACCTTC
-	-	TRBV4-3	TRBJ1-1	CASSQVGTTGAFF	TGCGCCAGCAGCCAAGTCGGGACAACTGGAGCTTTCTTT
-	-	TRBV7-9	TRBJ1-5	CASSNRDQPQHF	TGTGCCAGCAGCAACAGGGACCAGCCCCAGCATTTT
-	-	TRBV12-5	TRBJ1-1	CASGRNRQMNTEAFF	TGTGCTAGTGGGAGAAACAGGCAAATGAACACTGAAGCTTTCTTT
-	TRBD2	TRBV9	TRBJ2-1	CASRGLAGGNEQFF	TGTGCCAGCAGGGGACTAGCGGGGGGCAATGAGCAGTTCTTC
-	-	TRBV5-4	TRBJ1-5	CASSLGPGDQPQHF	TGTGCCAGCAGCTTGGGACCGGGGGATCAGCCCCAGCATTTT
-	-	TRBV6-1	TRBJ1-2	CASILGYGYTF	TGTGCCAGCATCTTAGGGTATGGCTACACCTTC
-	-	TRBV7-6	TRBJ2-7	CASSAEGPVQYF	TGTGCCAGCAGCGCGGAGGGGCCTGTGCAGTACTTC
-	TRBD1	TRBV2	TRBJ2-7	CASSVGTAYEQYF	TGTGCCAGCAGTGTAGGGACAGCTTACGAGCAGTACTTC
-	-	TRBV5-6	TRBJ2-7	CASSLPGPADEQYF	TGTGCCAGCAGTCTCCCCGGTCCCGCAGACGAGCAGTACTTC
-	-	TRBV11-2	TRBJ2-5	CASSPGLGPRGQETQYF	TGTGCCAGCAGCCCAGGTCTGGGGCCCCGTGGGCAAGAGACCCAGTACTTC
-	TRBD2	TRBV5-1	TRBJ2-3	CASSLRTSGSTDTQYF	TGCGCCAGCAGCTTGCGGACTAGCGGGAGCACAGATACGCAGTATTTT
-	TRBD1	TRBV15	TRBJ2-5	CATSEGAQETQYF	TGTGCCACCAGCGAGGGGGCCCAAGAGACCCAGTACTTC
-	-	TRBV6-5	TRBJ2-1	CASSHRDLYYEQFF	TGTGCCAGCAGTCACCGGGACTTATACTATGAGCAGTTCTTC
-	-	TRBV6-1	TRBJ2-3	CASSEGPWDTQYF	TGTGCCAGCAGTGAAGGACCCTGGGATACGCAGTATTTT
-	TRBD2	TRBV6-1	TRBJ2-7	CASKELAGSYEQYF	TGTGCCAGCAAGGAGTTAGCGGGCTCCTACGAGCAGTACTTC
-	-	TRBV7-9	TRBJ2-7	CASSLPLAGEQYF	TGTGCCAGCAGCCTCCCACTAGCCGGCGAGCAGTACTTC